The 23 T cell receptor beta chains given below trace back to one sample, sequenced in a study of T cell repertoires in cytomegalovirus infection (dated by TCRdb to the late 2010s). Sequencing relied on an Illumina HiSeq 1500. Through fastp at Q25 and MiXCR, TCRdb rebuilt clones from the public reads, retaining in-frame beta chains. A single entry per CDR3 protein holds the most common genes and DNA from its merged rows. This sample comprises about 360,000 distinct CDR3 sequences, just under 35% of them detected only once. The ten largest account for 13% of the sample. The antigens these receptors bind are not known. The treatment or condition label, as the study defines it: in vitro stimulation with specific CMV peptide epitopes to enrich CMV-specific T cells. Material: cultured PBMCs, obtained from culture after CMV antigen stimulation. The source of these receptors is a human donor in good health (CMV status not recorded). Some clones in this sample may be carry-over from other donors' samples.

This clonotype occurred a few times. This rearrangement joins TRBV19 to TRBJ1-4; tentatively, D is TRBD1 (5 bases). The CDR3 sequence is 15 residues long. The V gene's germline CDR1 is LNHDA and CDR2 SQIVND (reference sequence). V dropped 2 bases and J dropped 4 bases, with 11 bases sitting between them. The CDR3 DNA is TGTGCCAGTAGTATATCGGCGGGGGATAATGAAAAACTGTTTTTT. Its protein product is CASSISAGDNEKLFF.

This clonotype was counted once. The rearrangement links TRBV19 to TRBJ2-7; TRBD2 matches at 11 bases. V was pared by 3 bases and J by 5 bases, with 9 bases of the junction left unmatched. Germline assignment: CDR1 LNHDA and CDR2 SQIVND (reference sequence). This CDR3 comprises 16 residues. Written as DNA, the CDR3 is TGTGCCAGTAGTATTAGACCTCTAGCGGGAGGTCACGAGCAGTACTTC. It yields the protein CASSIRPLAGGHEQYF. Using reference TRBV19 and TRBJ2-7 for the parts outside the CDR3, the full variable domain is DGGITQSPKYLFRKEGQNVTLSCEQNLNHDAMYWYRQDPGQGLRLIYYSQIVNDFQKGDIAEGYSVSREKKESFPLTVTSAQKNPTAFYLCASSIRPLAGGHEQYFGPGTRLTVT.

This clonotype turned up a few times. The chain recombines TRBV6-2 or TRBV6-3 with TRBJ1-1; tentative D call: TRBD1 (6 bases). V dropped 2 bases and J dropped 4 bases, with 14 bases sitting between them. CDR1 is MNHEY and CDR2 is SVGEGT in the germline V gene. This CDR3 region has 15 residues. The CDR3 here is CASSYRHWGATEAFF. The CDR3 bases are TGTGCCAGCAGTTACCGACATTGGGGGGCCACTGAAGCTTTCTTT.

Ten or more counts support this clonotype. The chain links TRBV7-2 to TRBJ1-3; a possible D gene is TRBD1 (6 bases). Germline CDR1 SGHTA, CDR2 FQGNSA. Trimming stripped 7 bases from V and 4 bases from J, with 14 bases between. The CDR3 is made up of 14 amino acids. This chain's CDR3 is CASTKQGYGNTIYF. CDR3 nucleotide sequence: TGTGCCAGCACCAAACAGGGTTACGGAAACACCATATATTTT.

This clonotype has only a few counts. This sequence joins TRBV6-2 or TRBV6-3 and TRBJ1-1, with 7 positions matching TRBD1. The CDR3 runs 13 residues. Germline CDR1 MNHEY, CDR2 SVGEGT. The trim removed 6 bases at V and 4 bases at J, leaving 5 bases unmatched. This CDR3 reads CASRADRVTEAFF. The CDR3 DNA reads TGTGCCAGCAGGGCCGACAGGGTCACTGAAGCTTTCTTT.

The rearrangement uses TRBV4-2 and TRBJ2-7; TRBD1 agrees at 7 bases. Germline CDR1 and CDR2: LGHNA and YNFKEQ. With V trimmed by 2 bases and J by 2 bases, 3 bases remained unmatched. This CDR3 has 14 amino acids. The CDR3 DNA sequence: TGTGCCAGCAGCCAACGGGACAGACCCTACGAGCAGTACTTC. The encoded protein is CASSQRDRPYEQYF.

This chain joins TRBV6-1 and TRBJ2-7; tentative D call: TRBD1 (6 bases). V gave up 5 bases and J gave up 7 bases, with 18 bases separating them. Germline CDR1 is MNHNS and CDR2 is SASEGT. CDR3 length: 14 residues. The CDR3 sequence is CASSIGTIGGEQYF. The CDR3 nucleotides read TGTGCCAGCAGTATCGGGACAATCGGTGGGGAGCAGTACTTC.

This clonotype showed up just a few times. The V gene is TRBV7-2, the J gene TRBJ2-2, with D perhaps matching TRBD2 (6 bases). Germline CDR1 reads SGHTA; CDR2 reads FQGNSA. V gave up 4 bases and J gave up 4 bases, with 13 bases separating them. CDR3 length: 15 residues. The CDR3 spells CASSSVEGGTGELFF. DNA of the CDR3: TGTGCCAGCAGCTCCGTGGAGGGAGGCACCGGGGAGCTGTTTTTT. Looking up the rest from reference TRBV7-2 and TRBJ2-2 gives the full variable domain: GAGVSQSPSNKVTEKGKDVELRCDPISGHTALYWYRQSLGQGLEFLIYFQGNSAPDKSGLPSDRFSAERTGGSVSTLTIQRTQQEDSAVYLCASSSVEGGTGELFFGEGSRLTVL.

The CDR3 reads CASSVAQNYEQYF. The CDR3, as DNA: TGTGCCAGCAGCGTGGCTCAGAACTACGAGCAGTACTTC. The chain recombines TRBV9 with TRBJ2-7; D is unclear. The CDR3 is made up of 13 amino acids. With 2 bases removed from V and 3 bases from J, the gap between germline ends came to 9 bases. Germline CDR1 is SGDLS and CDR2 is YYNGEE.

The rearrangement joins TRBV29-1 to TRBJ2-1; 11 nucleotides line up with TRBD2. Germline V gene lookup returns CDR1 SQVTM and CDR2 ANQGSEA. The length of the CDR3 is 13 residues. The trim removed 6 bases at V and 5 bases at J, leaving 3 bases unmatched. CDR3 coding DNA: TGCAGCGTAACGACTAGCGGGAACAATGAGCAGTTCTTC. This sequence encodes CSVTTSGNNEQFF.

CDR3 region: CASSLPPGRRAKNIQYF. The CDR3 region has the DNA TGTGCCAGCAGCTTACCCCCCGGGAGGAGGGCCAAAAACATTCAGTACTTC. This chain uses TRBV7-6 with TRBJ2-4; 7 positions match TRBD2. In germline, CDR1 is SGHVS, CDR2 FNYEAQ. V dropped 2 bases and J dropped 1; count of bases not matched to a gene: 8. This CDR3 has 17 residues.

This clonotype has just a few counts. The J gene is TRBJ1-4, the V gene TRBV28, with D unclear. The CDR3 sequence is 14 residues long. Germline CDR1 reads MDHEN; CDR2 reads SYDVKM. Trimming shortened V by 7 bases and J by 8 bases, and 17 bases separated the two germline ends. DNA of the CDR3: TGTGCCAGCAACCCCGGAGGGATTGGGGAAAAACTGTTTTTT. It codes for CASNPGGIGEKLFF.

This clonotype occurred a few times. This chain joins TRBV2 and TRBJ2-1; 8 nucleotides line up with TRBD2. The CDR3 is 17 amino acids. CDR1 and CDR2 (germline): SNHLY, FYNNEI. Trimming at V came to 3 bases and at J to 4 bases, leaving 11 bases not matched to a gene. The CDR3 is CASSELAGSLVYNEQFF. In DNA, the CDR3 is TGTGCCAGCAGTGAGCTAGCGGGCTCTCTCGTTTACAATGAGCAGTTCTTC. Based on the CDR3 plus reference TRBV2 and TRBJ2-1, the full variable domain is EPEVTQTPSHQVTQMGQEVILRCVPISNHLYFYWYRQILGQKVEFLVSFYNNEISEKSEIFDDQFSVERPDGSNFTLKIRSTKLEDSAMYFCASSELAGSLVYNEQFFGPGTRLTVL.

The rearrangement joins TRBV6-2 or TRBV6-3 to TRBJ2-7; no clear D gene. CDR1 is MNHEY and CDR2 is SVGEGT in the germline V gene. With 7 bases removed from V and 7 bases from J, the gap between germline ends came to 17 bases. The CDR3 spans 13 residues. The CDR3: CASTSRLRAEQYF. CDR3 sequence (DNA): TGTGCCAGCACTTCAAGACTCCGCGCAGAGCAGTACTTC.

This clonotype was counted only a few times. The V call is TRBV6-6, the J call TRBJ2-3, with D perhaps matching TRBD2 (5 bases). CDR1 MNHNY and CDR2 SVGAGI come from the germline V gene (reference sequence). Trimming cost V 8 bases and J 3 bases, with 12 bases left between them. The CDR3 length is 13 residues. CDR3 DNA sequence: TGTGCCAGCTGTCAGCGGAGGACAGATACGCAGTATTTT. This encodes CASCQRRTDTQYF.

This clonotype was found a few times. The chain combines TRBV7-2 with TRBJ2-1, with TRBD2 matching 8 bases. CDR3 length: 14 residues. CDR1 and CDR2 (germline): SGHTA, FQGNSA. The ends lost 5 bases at V and 10 bases at J; junction bases unmatched: 10. CDR3 protein: CASSVSGMGVEQFF. The CDR3, as DNA: TGTGCCAGCAGCGTTAGCGGGATGGGGGTCGAGCAGTTCTTC. Filled out from reference TRBV7-2 and TRBJ2-1, the complete variable domain reads GAGVSQSPSNKVTEKGKDVELRCDPISGHTALYWYRQSLGQGLEFLIYFQGNSAPDKSGLPSDRFSAERTGGSVSTLTIQRTQQEDSAVYLCASSVSGMGVEQFFGPGTRLTVL.

The V and J genes are TRBV7-9 and TRBJ2-1; D not resolved. Trimming left V 0 bases short and J 9 bases short, with 6 bases between. Germline CDR1 is SEHNR and CDR2 is FQNEAQ (reference sequence). The CDR3 extends over 12 amino acids. CDR3 sequence: CASSLAGIEQFF. Here the CDR3 DNA reads TGTGCCAGCAGCTTAGCTGGCATTGAGCAGTTCTTC.

The V call is TRBV28, the J call TRBJ1-2; 7 bases are a match to TRBD1. The CDR3 runs 14 residues. The V gene end was trimmed by 2 bases and the J gene end by 9 bases; junction bases not matched to a gene: 9. CDR1 is MDHEN, CDR2 SYDVKM, per germline. The CDR3 coding sequence is TGTGCCAGCAGTTTAATCGGGACAGTATATAGCTACACCTTC. The encoded protein is CASSLIGTVYSYTF.

The chain links TRBV19 to TRBJ1-5; D unresolved. CDR1 LNHDA and CDR2 SQIVND come from the germline V gene (reference sequence). The CDR3 consists of 14 residues. The CDR3 DNA is TGTGCAGCGACGGACTTGGGGAAAGATCAGCCCCAGCATTTT. This sequence encodes CAATDLGKDQPQHF. The full variable domain, its missing parts supplied by reference TRBV19 and TRBJ1-5, is DGGITQSPKYLFRKEGQNVTLSCEQNLNHDAMYWYRQDPGQGLRLIYYSQIVNDFQKGDIAEGYSVSREKKESFPLTVTSAQKNPTAFYLCAATDLGKDQPQHFGDGTRLSIL.

This clonotype was seen more than once but under ten times. The gene calls are TRBV6-2 or TRBV6-3 and TRBJ2-3; TRBD2 agrees at 9 bases. Trimming removed 5 bases from V and 3 bases from J; junction bases left unmatched: 6. This CDR3 region has 15 residues. The germline CDR1 and CDR2 sequences are MNHEY and SVGEGT. CDR3: CASSRAGGVTDTQYF. In DNA form, the CDR3 reads TGTGCCAGCAGTAGGGCGGGAGGGGTTACAGATACGCAGTATTTT.

This clonotype has more than one count but fewer than ten. The chain has TRBV6-2 or TRBV6-3 and TRBJ2-7; 8 bases are shared with TRBD1. Losses at the gene ends were 6 bases for V and 2 bases for J; bases not matched to a gene: 9. The CDR3 sequence is 15 residues long. Germline CDR1 and CDR2: MNHEY and SVGEGT. The CDR3 spells CASSEDRAVPYEQYF. CDR3 DNA sequence: TGTGCCAGCAGCGAGGACAGGGCGGTTCCCTACGAGCAGTACTTC.

This clonotype has more than one count but fewer than ten. The chain is built from TRBV28 and TRBJ1-1; 9 nucleotides align to TRBD1. CDR1 and CDR2 from the germline V gene are MDHEN and SYDVKM. The CDR3 is made up of 17 amino acids. Unmatched junction bases numbered 7, after V lost 1 base and J lost 1 base. Written as DNA, the CDR3 is TGTGCCAGCAGTTTATTCGGGACAGGGTATACGAACACTGAAGCTTTCTTT. Protein sequence: CASSLFGTGYTNTEAFF.

This clonotype was counted once. This chain connects TRBV11-2 to TRBJ2-1; 7 bases match TRBD2. This CDR3 region has 14 residues. Germline loops: CDR1 SGHAT, CDR2 FQNNGV. Germline trimming cut 5 bases from V and 5 bases from J; bases unmatched to any gene: 6. CDR3 protein: CASSPQAGNNEQFF. As DNA, the CDR3 is TGTGCCAGCAGCCCCCAAGCGGGGAACAATGAGCAGTTCTTC.